Following are 19 T cell receptor beta chains from one sample sequenced in a study of CD8 T cells in Susac syndrome. Random hexamers primed reverse transcription of about 0.45 to 1 ug RNA. MiXCR was run by TCRdb on the immunoSEQ multiplex PCR reads, yielding one entry per CDR3 protein. This table has about 300,000 distinct CDR3 sequences, 65% to 90% appearing once. Sequenced material: CD8+ T cells from PBMCs. These receptors were collected from a human donor with multiple sclerosis.

The V and J genes are TRBV28 and TRBJ1-1; D is undetermined. Germline CDR1 is MDHEN and CDR2 is SYDVKM. This CDR3 is built from 11 residues. V was cut by 3 bases and J by 5 bases, with 4 bases left in between. The CDR3 DNA is TGTGCCAGCAGTTTCGTTACTGAAGCTTTCTTT. Amino acid sequence: CASSFVTEAFF.

The V call is TRBV7-2, the J call TRBJ2-7; D not certain. Germline CDR1 is SGHTA and CDR2 is FQGNSA. The CDR3 is 11 residues long. V was pared by 1 base and J by 12 bases, with 10 bases between. DNA for the CDR3: TGTGCCAGCAGCTTAGGGACCTGGCGGTACTTC. It translates to CASSLGTWRYF. Full variable domain (remainder filled in from reference TRBV7-2 and TRBJ2-7): GAGVSQSPSNKVTEKGKDVELRCDPISGHTALYWYRQSLGQGLEFLIYFQGNSAPDKSGLPSDRFSAERTGGSVSTLTIQRTQQEDSAVYLCASSLGTWRYFGPGTRLTVT.

This clonotype appeared once. This chain uses TRBV28 with TRBJ1-1, with 7 positions matching TRBD1. The ends lost 6 bases at V and 0 bases at J; junction bases unmatched: 4. Germline CDR1 and CDR2: MDHEN and SYDVKM. The CDR3 loop spans 14 amino acids. The CDR3 loop reads CASSSGQMNTEAFF. The CDR3 nucleotides read TGTGCCAGCAGCTCGGGACAGATGAACACTGAAGCTTTCTTT.

V gene TRBV6-2 or TRBV6-3 combines with J gene TRBJ1-5; D is ambiguous. From germline, CDR1 is MNHEY and CDR2 SVGEGT. The ends were cut back, 2 bases at V and 7 bases at J, with 18 bases in the middle. The CDR3 is 16 residues long. The CDR3 here is CASSYGVSASGQPQHF. The CDR3 region has the DNA TGTGCCAGCAGTTACGGGGTGTCAGCCTCGGGCCAGCCCCAGCATTTT.

This clonotype was detected only once. CDR3: CAWRTQSYEQYF. The DNA for the CDR3 is TGTGCCTGGAGAACCCAGTCCTACGAGCAGTACTTC. J is TRBJ2-7 and V is TRBV30; no reliable D call. V was trimmed by 3 bases and J by 1 base, leaving 7 bases between them. CDR1 is GTSNPN and CDR2 is SVGIG in the germline V gene (reference sequence). The CDR3 sequence is 12 residues long.

This clonotype was detected once. The gene calls are TRBV28 and TRBJ2-5; 9 positions match TRBD2. Germline CDR1 MDHEN, CDR2 SYDVKM. J was trimmed by 5 bases and V by 10 bases; bases with no gene match: 8. The CDR3 is made up of 13 amino acids. DNA of the CDR3: TGTGCCACGGTAGCGGGAGTACGGGAGACCCAGTACTTC. Translated: CATVAGVRETQYF. Using reference TRBV28 and TRBJ2-5 for the parts outside the CDR3, the full variable domain is DVKVTQSSRYLVKRTGEKVFLECVQDMDHENMFWYRQDPGLGLRLIYFSYDVKMKEKGDIPEGYSVSREKKERFSLILESASTNQTSMYLCATVAGVRETQYFGPGTRLLVL.

The chain employs TRBV9 and TRBJ2-7; 7 bases align to TRBD2. The CDR3 length is 14 residues. CDR1 is SGDLS, CDR2 YYNGEE, per germline. Unmatched junction bases numbered 0, after V lost 0 bases and J lost 0 bases. CDR3 bases: TGTGCCAGCAGCGTAGGGGACTACTCCTACGAGCAGTACTTC. Translation: CASSVGDYSYEQYF.

The V and J genes are TRBV7-2 and TRBJ2-1; D is undetermined. The CDR3 has 15 amino acids. From germline, CDR1 is SGHTA and CDR2 FQGNSA. The V gene lost 2 bases and the J gene lost 4 bases, with 12 bases spanning the gap. DNA of the CDR3: TGTGCCAGCAGCTTACTGGGCGGAGCTTACAATGAGCAGTTCTTC. Its translation: CASSLLGGAYNEQFF.

The chain links TRBV12-3 or TRBV12-4 to TRBJ2-7, with TRBD2 matching over 7 bases. Germline trimming cut 5 bases from V and 1 base from J; bases unmatched to any gene: 8. The CDR3 is made up of 15 amino acids. CDR3 sequence: CASSPPGGGSYEQYF. In DNA form, the CDR3 reads TGTGCCAGCAGTCCCCCGGGGGGAGGGTCCTACGAGCAGTACTTC.

This chain joins TRBV6-2 or TRBV6-3 and TRBJ2-5; no firm D call. Germline V gives CDR1 MNHEY, CDR2 SVGEGT. Trimming left V 6 bases short and J 5 bases short, with 22 bases between. The CDR3 is 16 residues long. The CDR3 DNA sequence: TGTGCCAGCAGAGGAGCTACTCCGCCTGATTGGGAGACCCAGTACTTC. The encoded protein is CASRGATPPDWETQYF.

This clonotype was counted once. The rearrangement uses TRBV7-2 and TRBJ2-7; the match to TRBD2 covers 15 bases. CDR1 is SGHTA, CDR2 FQGNSA, per germline. The junction had 5 bases not matched to a gene; V was cut back by 1 base and J by 1 base. This CDR3 contains 18 residues. CDR3 bases: TGTGCCAGCAGCTTAGGGGGGACTAGCGGGAGGATATCCTACGAGCAGTACTTC. Amino acids: CASSLGGTSGRISYEQYF.

The chain is built from TRBV28 and TRBJ2-1, with D uncertain. The germline V and J ends were trimmed by 10 bases and 8 bases, with 15 bases remaining between them. CDR1 and CDR2 from the germline V gene are MDHEN and SYDVKM. CDR3 size: 12 residues. In DNA, the CDR3 is TGTGCCACCGCTTCAGACCTCGATGAGCAGTTCTTC. This gives the protein CATASDLDEQFF.

CDR3 amino acids: CASSLGPQGAAEAFF. CDR3 coding DNA: TGTGCCAGCAGCTTAGGTCCCCAGGGGGCCGCTGAAGCTTTCTTT. The chain recombines TRBV7-9 with TRBJ1-1, with TRBD1 identical over 8 bases. V gave up 1 base and J gave up 6 bases; unmatched junction bases: 7. The CDR3 has 15 residues. The germline V gene encodes CDR1 SEHNR and CDR2 FQNEAQ (reference sequence).

The CDR3 DNA is TGCGCCAGCAGCAGTACTAGCGGGAGTTTCAATGAGCAGTTCTTC. Its protein product is CASSSTSGSFNEQFF. The J gene is TRBJ2-1, the V gene TRBV5-1; 11 bases line up with TRBD2. Losses at the gene ends were 4 bases for V and 6 bases for J; bases not matched to a gene: 6. Germline V gene sequence: CDR1 SGHRS, CDR2 YFSETQ. This CDR3 contains 15 residues.

The chain couples TRBV18 to TRBJ2-7, with 7 bases fitting TRBD1. The CDR3 length is 15 residues. V trimming: 1 base; J trimming: 4 bases; junction bases outside the gene matches: 7. CDR1 is KGHSH, CDR2 LQKENI, per germline. The CDR3 DNA sequence: TGTGCCAGCTCACCACTACAGGGGAACGGGTACGAGCAGTACTTC. It encodes CASSPLQGNGYEQYF.

This clonotype was counted a few times. The J gene is TRBJ2-7, the V gene TRBV4-3, with D possibly TRBD2 on 5 matching bases. V lost 0 bases and J 7 bases, leaving 10 bases between the germline ends. Germline CDR1 LGHNA, CDR2 YSLEER. This CDR3 has 13 amino acids. The CDR3 sequence is CASSQEEGLEQYF. DNA of the CDR3: TGCGCCAGCAGCCAAGAAGAGGGTTTAGAGCAGTACTTC.

The J gene is TRBJ1-1, the V gene TRBV7-9, with TRBD1 as a possible D gene (5 bases). The V gene's germline CDR1 is SEHNR and CDR2 FQNEAQ (reference sequence). V was clipped by 4 bases and J by 4 bases, with 16 bases between them. The CDR3 has 15 amino acids. CDR3 DNA sequence: TGTGCCAGCAGCTCGACGAACCGCGGGGGCACTGAAGCTTTCTTT. This codes for CASSSTNRGGTEAFF.

With regard to this clonotype: The junction shows a germline mismatch at one end, possibly a read error. The chain recombines TRBV14 with TRBJ2-7, with D possibly matching TRBD2 (7 bases). This CDR3 region has 16 residues. Germline CDR1 SGHDN, CDR2 FVKESK. The CDR3 coding sequence is TGTGCCAGCAACCAAGACGGGGGGCCCAAAACCTACGAGCAGTACTTC. It specifies CASNQDGGPKTYEQYF.

The V and J genes are TRBV6-5 and TRBJ2-7; D is possibly TRBD2 (6 bases). The germline V and J ends were trimmed by 0 bases and 0 bases, with 9 bases remaining between them. CDR1 MNHEY and CDR2 SVGAGI come from the germline V gene. The CDR3 runs to 15 residues. The CDR3 DNA reads as TGTGCCAGCAGTTACTCGGAGGGGCCCTCCTACGAGCAGTACTTC. As protein: CASSYSEGPSYEQYF.